Following are 25 T cell receptor beta chains from one sample sequenced in a study of shared clonotypes between healthy human individuals. Repertoires were generated with immunoSEQ multiplex PCR, while TCRdb's copy carries only in-frame clones and drops some. The data hold about 1.1 million clones, with roughly 77% observed a single time. The sequencing input was memory CD4+ T cells from PBMCs. Subset given: CD45RA-negative fraction. The receptors come from a man aged 18 to 30 in good health. Some clones in this sample may be carry-over from other donors' samples.

V is TRBV30 and J is TRBJ2-7, with D possibly TRBD1 on 6 matching bases. The length of the CDR3 is 14 residues. Germline CDR1 and CDR2: GTSNPN and SVGIG (reference sequence). The V gene lost 2 bases and the J gene lost 1 base, with 12 bases spanning the gap. DNA for the CDR3: TGTGCCTGGAGTCAACAGGGAAGGTCCTACGAGCAGTACTTC. Amino acid sequence: CAWSQQGRSYEQYF.

The chain has TRBV7-2 and TRBJ1-3; a weak D match, TRBD1 (6 bases). V was pared by 5 bases and J by 2 bases, with 13 bases between. CDR3 length equals 15 residues. Germline CDR1 reads SGHTA; CDR2 reads FQGNSA. The CDR3 loop is CASSTNTGTGNTIYF. DNA of the CDR3: TGTGCCAGCAGCACAAACACAGGGACTGGAAACACCATATATTTT.

The chain couples TRBV7-2 to TRBJ2-4; D ambiguous. Deletions cut 0 bases from V and 9 bases from J, with 9 bases between. From germline, CDR1 is SGHTA and CDR2 FQGNSA. The CDR3 contains 13 residues. Here the CDR3 reads CASSLARAAIQYF. Here the CDR3 DNA reads TGTGCCAGCAGCTTAGCCCGGGCTGCCATTCAGTACTTC.

The chain is built from TRBV6-1 and TRBJ1-2, with TRBD1 matching 7 bases. The V gene's germline CDR1 is MNHNS and CDR2 SASEGT. Trimming removed 1 base from V and 6 bases from J; junction bases left unmatched: 8. The CDR3 totals 15 residues. The CDR3 sequence: CASSEVTGSVDGYTF. In DNA, the CDR3 is TGTGCCAGCAGTGAAGTGACAGGGAGTGTCGATGGCTACACCTTC.

This clone came up once. The rearrangement links TRBV9 to TRBJ2-5, with 10 bases lining up with TRBD2. J lost 7 bases, V lost 3 bases, and 15 bases had no gene match. The germline gives CDR1 SGDLS, CDR2 YYNGEE. The CDR3 sequence is 17 residues long. The CDR3 DNA reads TGTGCCAGCAGCGATACGAGCGGGAGGGCCTCGGGCGCGACCCAGTACTTC. It is translated as CASSDTSGRASGATQYF.

The chain recombines TRBV6-6 with TRBJ2-1; D is undetermined. Trimming left V 2 bases short and J 5 bases short, with 7 bases between. In germline, CDR1 is MNHNY, CDR2 SVGAGI (reference sequence). The CDR3 is 13 residues long. Here the CDR3 reads CASSYVPDNEQFF. The CDR3 region has the DNA TGTGCCAGCAGTTACGTCCCAGACAATGAGCAGTTCTTC.

V usage is TRBV29-1 and J usage is TRBJ2-2, with 16 bases identical to TRBD2. The V gene's germline CDR1 is SQVTM and CDR2 ANQGSEA. There are 17 residues in the CDR3. J lost 7 bases, V lost 1 base, and 6 bases had no gene match. The CDR3 is CSVEGGLAGGQIGELFF. The CDR3 DNA reads TGCAGCGTTGAAGGGGGACTAGCGGGAGGGCAAATCGGGGAGCTGTTTTTT.

The V and J genes are TRBV18 and TRBJ1-5, with D tentatively TRBD1 (5 bases). This CDR3 has 13 amino acids. The germline CDR1 and CDR2 sequences are KGHSH and LQKENI. Trimming pared 6 bases from V and 5 bases from J, leaving 11 bases between. CDR3 in amino acids: CASSPDIYQPQHF. CDR3 sequence (DNA): TGTGCCAGCTCCCCGGACATCTATCAGCCCCAGCATTTT.

As for this clone: Within the sample, other DNA sequences also encode this same CDR3. The chain joins TRBV29-1 to TRBJ1-1, with D maybe TRBD1 (6 bases). Deletions cut 6 bases from V and 5 bases from J, with 7 bases between. The CDR3 extends over 10 amino acids. Germline CDR1 is SQVTM and CDR2 is ANQGSEA. As DNA, the CDR3 is TGCAGCGTACAGGGAACTGAAGCTTTCTTT. As protein: CSVQGTEAFF.

This clone turned up a few times. At the DNA level, this CDR3 is encoded by other sequences in the same sample as well. The chain uses TRBV5-1 and TRBJ2-3; the D is unclear. The ends were cut back, 1 base at V and 1 base at J, with 4 bases in the middle. CDR3 length: 13 amino acids. Germline V CDR1 and CDR2: SGHRS, YFSETQ. The CDR3 nucleotides are TGCGCCAGCAGCTTGCCCGGCACAGATACGCAGTATTTT. It is translated as CASSLPGTDTQYF.

In this sample, this clone turned up a few times. This specimen includes other DNA sequences encoding the same CDR3. This CDR3 reads CASSLDNYEQYF. CDR3 coding DNA: TGCGCCAGCAGCTTGGACAACTACGAGCAGTACTTC. The chain is built from TRBV5-1 and TRBJ2-7; D call uncertain. Germline V gene sequence: CDR1 SGHRS, CDR2 YFSETQ. There are 12 residues in the CDR3. Deletions cut 0 bases from V and 3 bases from J, with 4 bases between.

The chain recombines TRBV27 with TRBJ2-7; D is uncertain. Germline lookup yields CDR1 MNHEY and CDR2 SMNVEV (reference sequence). The CDR3 runs to 14 residues. V gave up 5 bases and J gave up 0 bases, with 11 bases separating them. The CDR3 protein is CASSPRVNSYEQYF. CDR3 bases: TGTGCCAGCAGTCCGAGAGTAAACTCCTACGAGCAGTACTTC.

The chain couples TRBV29-1 to TRBJ2-1; the match to TRBD2 covers 9 bases. The junction had 4 bases not matched to a gene; V was cut back by 3 bases and J by 7 bases. The CDR3 contains 13 residues. CDR1 SQVTM and CDR2 ANQGSEA come from the germline V gene. The CDR3 DNA sequence: TGCAGCGTTGAGACTAGCGGCTGGAATGAGCAGTTCTTC. Its translation: CSVETSGWNEQFF.

The chain recombines TRBV5-1 with TRBJ2-1, with D possibly being TRBD2 (6 bases). Trimming removed 0 bases from V and 3 bases from J, with 13 bases in between. The CDR3 totals 16 residues. CDR1 and CDR2 from the germline V gene are SGHRS and YFSETQ. The CDR3 loop reads CASSLAGGRIYNEQFF. CDR3 sequence (DNA): TGCGCCAGCAGCTTGGCAGGAGGGAGAATCTACAATGAGCAGTTCTTC. Variable domain in full (rest from reference TRBV5-1 and TRBJ2-1): KAGVTQTPRYLIKTRGQQVTLSCSPISGHRSVSWYQQTPGQGLQFLFEYFSETQRNKGNFPGRFSGRQFSNSRSEMNVSTLELGDSALYLCASSLAGGRIYNEQFFGPGTRLTVL.

Regarding this clone: One end of the junction varies from germline; a read error may be responsible. The V call is TRBV15, the J call TRBJ1-3; TRBD1 matches at 10 bases. CDR1 is LNHNV and CDR2 is YYDKDF in the germline V gene (reference sequence). CDR3 size: 16 residues. In nucleotides, the CDR3 is TGTGCCACCAGCGGAGACAGGGGGCGCATCGGAAACACCATATATTTT. Translating it yields CATSGDRGRIGNTIYF. Drawing the rest from reference TRBV15 and TRBJ1-3, the complete variable domain is DAMVIQNPRYQVTQFGKPVTLSCSQTLNHNVMYWYQQKSSQAPKLLFHYYDKDFNNEADTPDNFQSRRPNTSFCFLDIRSPGLGDTAMYLCATSGDRGRIGNTIYFGEGSWLTVV.

V gene TRBV7-9 combines with J gene TRBJ1-5; D uncertain. This CDR3 is built from 13 residues. V dropped 3 bases and J dropped 6 bases, with 9 bases sitting between them. The germline gives CDR1 SEHNR, CDR2 FQNEAQ (reference sequence). The CDR3 reads CASSFRESQPQHF. CDR3 coding DNA: TGTGCCAGCAGCTTTAGGGAAAGTCAGCCCCAGCATTTT.

CDR3 amino acids: CASSVGTEETQYF. The CDR3 bases are TGCGCCAGCAGCGTAGGGACGGAAGAGACCCAGTACTTC. The V and J genes are TRBV5-1 and TRBJ2-5, with D tentatively TRBD1 or TRBD2 (5 bases each). Germline values: CDR1 SGHRS, CDR2 YFSETQ. This CDR3 contains 13 residues. V was clipped by 4 bases and J by 3 bases, with 10 bases between them. Based on the CDR3 plus reference TRBV5-1 and TRBJ2-5, the full variable domain is KAGVTQTPRYLIKTRGQQVTLSCSPISGHRSVSWYQQTPGQGLQFLFEYFSETQRNKGNFPGRFSGRQFSNSRSEMNVSTLELGDSALYLCASSVGTEETQYFGPGTRLLVL.

This chain links TRBV28 with TRBJ2-7; TRBD1 agrees at 7 bases. CDR3 length equals 15 residues. The germline gives CDR1 MDHEN, CDR2 SYDVKM. The V and J ends lost 5 bases and 0 bases, in that order; junction bases with no gene match: 7. In DNA form, the CDR3 reads TGTGCCAGCAGTCCCTGGGACAGCGCCTCCTACGAGCAGTACTTC. Amino acids: CASSPWDSASYEQYF. The full variable domain, completed using reference TRBV28 and TRBJ2-7, is DVKVTQSSRYLVKRTGEKVFLECVQDMDHENMFWYRQDPGLGLRLIYFSYDVKMKEKGDIPEGYSVSREKKERFSLILESASTNQTSMYLCASSPWDSASYEQYFGPGTRLTVT.

J is TRBJ2-2 and V is TRBV7-2; 10 bases align to TRBD2. V lost 3 bases and J lost 5; bases outside the gene matches: 9. Germline V gene lookup returns CDR1 SGHTA and CDR2 FQGNSA. The CDR3 length is 17 residues. CDR3 sequence reads: CASSFFGGTSATGELFF. CDR3 coding DNA: TGTGCCAGCAGCTTTTTTGGAGGGACTAGCGCAACCGGGGAGCTGTTTTTT.

This rearrangement joins TRBV5-4 to TRBJ2-6; D is unclear. V was clipped by 4 bases and J by 0 bases, with 5 bases between them. Per germline, CDR1 SGHNT and CDR2 YYREEE (reference sequence). The CDR3 length is 14 residues. CDR3 DNA sequence: TGTGCCAGCAGCCACGCCTCTGGGGCCAACGTCCTGACTTTC. As protein: CASSHASGANVLTF.

The chain links TRBV6-8 to TRBJ2-7; no firm D call. The germline V gene has CDR1 MNHGY and CDR2 SAAAGT. The CDR3 has 12 residues. V lost 2 bases and J 5 bases, leaving 7 bases between the germline ends. CDR3 amino acids: CASSYPLDEQYF. Here the CDR3 DNA reads TGTGCCAGCAGTTACCCTTTGGACGAGCAGTACTTC.

In its sample, this clone was seen a few times. J is TRBJ1-1 and V is TRBV7-9, with D unresolved. V lost 5 bases, J lost 1 base, and 5 bases lay in between. CDR1 and CDR2 (germline): SEHNR, FQNEAQ (reference sequence). The CDR3 has 12 residues. Written as DNA, the CDR3 is TGTGCCAGCAGCCAAGAGAACACTGAAGCTTTCTTT. Translating it yields CASSQENTEAFF.

This clone was seen once. The rearrangement joins TRBV4-1 to TRBJ2-2; no definite D call. Trimming left V 1 base short and J 6 bases short, with 6 bases between. CDR1 is MGHRA, CDR2 YSYEKL, per germline. There are 13 residues in the CDR3. CDR3 nucleotides: TGCGCCAGCAGCCAAGTCTGGGCCGGGGAGCTGTTTTTT. It is translated as CASSQVWAGELFF.

Of note for this clone: In the same sample, other DNA sequences code for this CDR3. The chain links TRBV5-1 to TRBJ1-1; D not certain. V was clipped by 1 base and J by 1 base, with 5 bases between them. Germline V CDR1 and CDR2: SGHRS, YFSETQ. This CDR3 is 13 amino acids long. CDR3 loop: CASSLNPNTEAFF. The CDR3 bases are TGCGCCAGCAGCTTGAACCCGAACACTGAAGCTTTCTTT.

This clone has a handful of counts. The chain is built from TRBV19 and TRBJ1-1; 7 bases line up with TRBD1. The germline V gene encodes CDR1 LNHDA and CDR2 SQIVND (reference sequence). J was trimmed by 1 base and V by 4 bases; bases with no gene match: 3. CDR3 size: 14 residues. CDR3 sequence reads: CASSTDRRNTEAFF. CDR3 in DNA: TGTGCCAGTAGTACGGACAGGAGGAACACTGAAGCTTTCTTT.